This T cell receptor beta chain was observed in a study of T-cell memory formation after mild COVID-19. Overall study: Largely, the TCR clusters proved donor specific. Overall study findings and caveats: Contracting clones localized mainly to CM and EM when CD4+ and mainly to EMRA when CD8+. Day 15 to 85 contractors were CD4/CD8 balanced; later expanders leaned CD4+.

Concerning this clonotype: Its antigen is not known.

V lost 7 bases, J lost 0 bases, and 7 bases lay in between. CDR1 and CDR2 from the germline V gene are SNHLY and FYNNEI. This CDR3 is built from 12 residues. Constant-segment primers were used for 5'RACE, and the resulting TCR alpha and TCR beta cDNA libraries carried sample barcodes and UMIs. From the 5' RACE reads, TCRdb called clonotypes with MiXCR, one entry per CDR3 protein. This table has 450,000 or so distinct CDR3 sequences, about 20% appearing once. Sequencing input: PBMCs or a T cell subset sorted from them (not recorded which). This clonotype was obtained from an adult woman who had mild COVID-19 (a few samples of this study predate the infection). Cell type and time point are not known. V usage is TRBV2 and J usage is TRBJ2-7; D remains unclear. The CDR3 DNA sequence: TGTGCCAGCACTGTCGACTCCTACGAGCAGTACTTC. This gives the protein CASTVDSYEQYF. The full variable domain, its missing parts supplied by reference TRBV2 and TRBJ2-7, is EPEVTQTPSHQVTQMGQEVILRCVPISNHLYFYWYRQILGQKVEFLVSFYNNEISEKSEIFDDQFSVERPDGSNFTLKIRSTKLEDSAMYFCASTVDSYEQYFGPGTRLTVT.